The 20 T cell receptor beta chains below all came from one sample that was sequenced in a study of blood T cell repertoires in COVID-19. Data came from immunoSEQ multiplex PCR; TCRdb stores just in-frame clones and leaves some out. The sample has more than 150,000 clones, more than 70% seen once. Sequencing was performed on peripheral blood. The receptors here all came from a man aged 45-65 years with active or convalescent COVID-19.

This chain uses TRBV19 with TRBJ1-4, with D possibly being TRBD1 (5 bases). Between the trimmed V and J ends, which lost 0 bases and 7 bases, there was a span of 12 bases. This CDR3 spans 15 amino acids. Germline V lookup: CDR1 LNHDA, CDR2 SQIVND (reference sequence). CDR3 protein: CASSIDGGRGEKLFF. Here the CDR3 DNA reads TGTGCCAGTAGTATAGACGGGGGTAGAGGTGAAAAACTGTTTTTT.

The CDR3 coding sequence is TGCGCCAGCAGTCAAAACGCAGGGGGCCACTACAATCAGCCCCAGCATTTT. The encoded protein is CASSQNAGGHYNQPQHF. V gene TRBV23-1 combines with J gene TRBJ1-5, with TRBD1 matching 8 bases. TRBV23-1 is given ORF status, its function remaining uncertain. The J segment lost 3 bases and the V segment lost 2 bases, leaving 9 bases of the junction unmatched. The CDR3 consists of 17 residues.

This clone was detected only a few times. Additional DNA sequences in this sample encode the identical CDR3. The V call is TRBV7-9, the J call TRBJ2-3, with 7 bases aligning to TRBD2. With 2 bases clipped from V and 4 bases from J, the junction kept 9 bases outside the gene matches. This CDR3 comprises 16 residues. Germline CDR1 reads SEHNR; CDR2 reads FQNEAQ (reference sequence). CDR3 sequence: CASSLMGGAGADTQYF. CDR3 bases: TGTGCCAGCAGCTTAATGGGAGGGGCGGGGGCAGATACGCAGTATTTT.

The chain combines TRBV6-6 with TRBJ2-1, with TRBD2 matching over 7 bases. The CDR3 sequence is 15 residues long. Germline V gives CDR1 MNHNY, CDR2 SVGAGI (reference sequence). With 6 bases clipped from V and 6 bases from J, the junction kept 11 bases outside the gene matches. The CDR3 sequence is CASSRAGTTSNEQFF. The CDR3 DNA sequence: TGTGCCAGCAGCCGCGCCGGGACTACCAGCAATGAGCAGTTCTTC.

V is TRBV5-1 and J is TRBJ2-5; a possible D gene is TRBD1 (5 bases). V lost 0 bases, J lost 1 base, and 10 bases lay in between. The CDR3 is 15 residues long. Germline V CDR1 and CDR2: SGHRS, YFSETQ. The CDR3 loop reads CASSLEVTAQETQYF. The CDR3 coding sequence is TGCGCCAGCAGCTTGGAGGTGACAGCCCAAGAGACCCAGTACTTC. The full variable domain, its missing parts supplied by reference TRBV5-1 and TRBJ2-5, is KAGVTQTPRYLIKTRGQQVTLSCSPISGHRSVSWYQQTPGQGLQFLFEYFSETQRNKGNFPGRFSGRQFSNSRSEMNVSTLELGDSALYLCASSLEVTAQETQYFGPGTRLLVL.

This clone occurred a few times. The chain carries TRBV5-1 and TRBJ2-7; D tentatively fits TRBD1 or TRBD2 (5 bases each). CDR1 SGHRS and CDR2 YFSETQ come from the germline V gene. This CDR3 contains 14 residues. V was cut by 4 bases and J by 3 bases, with 14 bases left in between. CDR3 DNA: TGCGCCAGCAGCCTGGGGACGGGGTACTACGAGCAGTACTTC. Translating it yields CASSLGTGYYEQYF.

The J gene is TRBJ1-1, the V gene TRBV5-1; 7 positions match TRBD1. This CDR3 has 14 amino acids. CDR1 and CDR2 (germline): SGHRS, YFSETQ. V gave up 4 bases and J gave up 4 bases; unmatched junction bases: 7. The CDR3 spells CASSQTGRSTEAFF. As DNA, the CDR3 is TGCGCCAGCAGCCAGACAGGGAGGAGCACTGAAGCTTTCTTT.

This chain uses TRBV7-2 with TRBJ2-7, with TRBD2 matching over 9 bases. Germline values: CDR1 SGHTA, CDR2 FQGNSA. Trimming took 3 bases from V and 2 from J; bases not matched to a gene: 11. This CDR3 contains 17 residues. CDR3 DNA sequence: TGTGCCAGCAGCTTGGGAGGCGGGAGGGCGAGGGCCTACGAGCAGTACTTC. Its protein is CASSLGGGRARAYEQYF.

This clone was observed a handful of times. The chain couples TRBV4-2 to TRBJ2-2, with D perhaps TRBD2 (6 bases). The CDR3 covers 16 residues. V lost 4 bases and J 2 bases, leaving 14 bases between the germline ends. Germline V lookup: CDR1 LGHNA, CDR2 YNFKEQ. In nucleotides, the CDR3 is TGTGCCAGCAGCCCCGGTTGGAGGGCTAACACCGGGGAGCTGTTTTTT. Protein: CASSPGWRANTGELFF.

The chain links TRBV6-2 or TRBV6-3 to TRBJ2-2; 7 bases are a match to TRBD2. The V gene end was trimmed by 2 bases and the J gene end by 4 bases; junction bases not matched to a gene: 7. The CDR3 is made up of 16 amino acids. In germline, CDR1 is MNHEY, CDR2 SVGEGT. CDR3 in DNA: TGTGCCAGCAGTTACGACCGCGGGGGTGGCACCGGGGAGCTGTTTTTT. Translation gives CASSYDRGGGTGELFF.

This clone was seen only once. The gene calls are TRBV12-5 and TRBJ1-1, with 7 bases fitting TRBD1. Germline lookup yields CDR1 LGHNT and CDR2 FRNRAP. With 6 bases clipped from V and 5 bases from J, the junction kept 12 bases outside the gene matches. There are 15 residues in the CDR3. CDR3 loop: CASGPQTGHETEAFF. The CDR3 nucleotides read TGTGCTAGTGGGCCTCAGACAGGGCACGAGACTGAAGCTTTCTTT. Variable domain in full (rest from reference TRBV12-5 and TRBJ1-1): DARVTQTPRHKVTEMGQEVTMRCQPILGHNTVFWYRQTMMQGLELLAYFRNRAPLDDSGMPKDRFSAEMPDATLATLKIQPSEPRDSAVYFCASGPQTGHETEAFFGQGTRLTVV.

V usage is TRBV5-4 and J usage is TRBJ2-7; tentatively, D is TRBD1 (5 bases). Germline CDR1 SGHNT, CDR2 YYREEE (reference sequence). The V gene lost 4 bases and the J gene lost 6 bases, with 23 bases spanning the gap. This CDR3 comprises 16 residues. The chain's CDR3 is CASSGPYGREGIEQYF. CDR3 coding DNA: TGTGCCAGCAGCGGGCCCTATGGCAGGGAAGGGATCGAGCAGTACTTC.

The rearrangement uses TRBV24-1 and TRBJ1-1; D unresolved. The CDR3 contains 12 residues. V lost 6 bases and J 9 bases, leaving 13 bases between the germline ends. Germline CDR1 KGHDR, CDR2 SFDVKD. The CDR3 coding sequence is TGTGCCACCAGTAGCCCGAGCGAGCAAGCTTTCTTT. It specifies CATSSPSEQAFF.

This chain links TRBV18 with TRBJ2-2; the D gene is possibly TRBD1 (6 bases). CDR1 is KGHSH and CDR2 is LQKENI in the germline V gene. V was pared by 3 bases and J by 5 bases, with 16 bases between. The CDR3 has 16 residues. The CDR3 is CASSPYEQGLTGELFF. The CDR3 DNA reads TGTGCCAGCTCACCCTACGAGCAGGGGCTAACCGGGGAGCTGTTTTTT.

The rearrangement links TRBV2 to TRBJ1-2; 9 bases agree with TRBD1. The J segment lost 7 bases and the V segment lost 4 bases, leaving 7 bases of the junction unmatched. CDR3 length equals 14 residues. Germline CDR1 is SNHLY and CDR2 is FYNNEI. In DNA form, the CDR3 reads TGTGCCAGCAGTGTGTTGACAGGGGGGTCTGGCTACACCTTC. Translated: CASSVLTGGSGYTF.

This clone was counted a few times. The chain employs TRBV25-1 and TRBJ1-5; no clear D gene. Germline loops: CDR1 MGHDK, CDR2 SYGVNS. The CDR3 extends over 15 amino acids. V lost 1 base and J 0 bases, leaving 7 bases between the germline ends. CDR3: CASSESSLSNQPQHF. The DNA for the CDR3 is TGTGCCAGCAGTGAATCGAGCCTTAGCAATCAGCCCCAGCATTTT. The whole variable domain, filled in from reference TRBV25-1 and TRBJ1-5, reads EADIYQTPRYLVIGTGKKITLECSQTMGHDKMYWYQQDPGMELHLIHYSYGVNSTEKGDLSSESTVSRIRTEHFPLTLESARPSHTSQYLCASSESSLSNQPQHFGDGTRLSIL.

The chain recombines TRBV9 with TRBJ2-5; 12 bases fit TRBD2. Trimming removed 3 bases from V and 7 bases from J; junction bases left unmatched: 10. The CDR3 is made up of 16 amino acids. Germline lookup yields CDR1 SGDLS and CDR2 YYNGEE. The CDR3 reads CASSASGRATAGTQYF. The DNA for the CDR3 is TGTGCCAGCAGCGCTAGCGGGAGGGCCACGGCAGGGACCCAGTACTTC. The variable domain in full, completed from reference TRBV9 and TRBJ2-5, reads DSGVTQTPKHLITATGQRVTLRCSPRSGDLSVYWYQQSLDQGLQFLIQYYNGEERAKGNILERFSAQQFPDLHSELNLSSLELGDSALYFCASSASGRATAGTQYFGPGTRLLVL.

The chain uses TRBV27 and TRBJ1-5; D might be TRBD1 (5 bases). The CDR3 spans 15 residues. The germline CDR1 and CDR2 sequences are MNHEY and SMNVEV (reference sequence). V was cut by 2 bases and J by 5 bases, with 13 bases left in between. Here the CDR3 DNA reads TGTGCCAGCAGTTTAAAACCAGGGAGGGATCAGCCCCAGCATTTT. Protein sequence: CASSLKPGRDQPQHF.

CDR3 residues: CATTAGVSQPQHF. DNA of the CDR3: TGTGCCACCACGGCCGGGGTTTCCCAGCCCCAGCATTTT. The chain joins TRBV10-3 to TRBJ1-5; D unresolved. The germline V gene has CDR1 ENHRY and CDR2 SYGVKD. There are 13 residues in the CDR3. Trimming took off 10 bases at V and 7 bases at J, with 17 bases between the two ends.

This chain connects TRBV2 to TRBJ2-6; D unresolved. Trimming pared 5 bases from V and 6 bases from J, leaving 5 bases between. This CDR3 comprises 12 residues. Germline V gives CDR1 SNHLY, CDR2 FYNNEI. The CDR3 DNA sequence: TGTGCCAGCAGTCCTCCGGCCAACGTCCTGACTTTC. Its translation is CASSPPANVLTF.